Listed below are T cell receptor beta chains from one sample, sequenced in a study of T cells in tumors after PD-1 blockade. Clones were sequenced by immunoSEQ multiplex PCR, and TCRdb holds only the in-frame ones, with some missing. The sample holds 3,500 to 5,000 clones, approximately 71% seen once. The sample consisted of tumor tissue, taken before anti-PD-1 treatment. Receptors originate from a human donor with basal cell carcinoma. CDR3s include the opening cysteine and the closing phenylalanine or tryptophan. A D gene is named only where the DNA matches it firmly. Expanded clones are given a class, and other clones once, few, many or no size at all.

abundance	d_gene	j_gene	v_gene	CDR3aa	CDR3nt
few	.	TRBJ1-5	TRBV24-1	CATSDRSTGPFPPQHF	TGTGCCACCAGTGACCGCTCAACAGGACCCTTCCCACCCCAGCATTTT
.	.	TRBJ1-1	TRBV11-3	CAGSLSGALGTEAFF	TGTGCCGGCAGCTTATCCGGAGCCCTGGGCACTGAAGCTTTCTTT
.	.	TRBJ1-2	TRBV5-6	CASSLGARLRVYGYTF	TGTGCCAGCAGCTTGGGGGCAAGGTTGAGGGTCTATGGCTACACCTTC
.	TRBD1	TRBJ1-1	TRBV19	CASSAYAATGFSTEAFF	TGTGCCAGTAGTGCCTATGCGGCGACAGGGTTTAGTACTGAAGCTTTCTTT
.	.	TRBJ2-7	TRBV15	CATSRDGGGREQYF	TGTGCCACCAGCAGAGATGGGGGGGGCCGGGAGCAGTACTTC
once	.	TRBJ1-2	TRBV6-5	CASSPDLQGYYGYTF	TGTGCCAGCAGCCCGGATCTCCAGGGATACTATGGCTACACCTTC
.	.	TRBJ2-3	TRBV5-4	CASSLAGRASRDTQYF	TGTGCCAGCAGCTTGGCGGGCCGGGCCTCGAGGGATACGCAGTATTTT
.	.	TRBJ1-1	TRBV5-6	CASSLSTEAFF	TGTGCCAGCAGCTTATCCACTGAAGCTTTCTTT
.	.	TRBJ1-2	TRBV5-6	CASSLAPSYGYTF	TGTGCCAGCAGCTTGGCCCCAAGCTATGGCTACACCTTC
.	.	TRBJ2-3	TRBV7-2	CASSLGVREDTQYF	TGTGCCAGCAGCTTAGGTGTCAGGGAAGATACGCAGTATTTT
.	TRBD1	TRBJ2-3	TRBV28	CASSPHRGRYTDTQYF	TGTGCCAGCAGTCCCCACAGGGGGCGATACACAGATACGCAGTATTTT
.	.	TRBJ1-2	TRBV7-9	CASSLVWSNGYTF	TGTGCCAGCAGCTTAGTTTGGAGTAATGGCTACACCTTC
.	TRBD1	TRBJ2-4	TRBV7-9	CASTRIGTARLAKNIQYF	TGTGCCAGCACCCGAATCGGGACAGCCAGACTAGCCAAAAACATTCAGTACTTC
once	.	TRBJ2-3	TRBV7-8	CASSFWQDADTQYF	TGTGCCAGCAGCTTTTGGCAGGACGCAGATACGCAGTATTTT
.	.	TRBJ2-7	TRBV6-1	CASSEGLLAREQYF	TGTGCCAGCAGTGAGGGACTGCTAGCGAGAGAGCAGTACTTC
.	.	TRBJ2-2	TRBV5-1	CASSPANTGELFF	TGCGCCAGCAGCCCGGCCAACACCGGGGAGCTGTTTTTT
.	.	TRBJ1-1	TRBV5-1	CASSLDQRSNTEAFF	TGCGCCAGCAGCTTGGATCAGAGATCGAACACTGAAGCTTTCTTT
.	TRBD1	TRBJ2-2	TRBV19	CASRTGGAGTGELFF	TGTGCCAGTAGAACAGGGGGCGCTGGCACCGGGGAGCTGTTTTTT
.	.	TRBJ1-3	TRBV9	CASSSESGNTIYF	TGTGCCAGCAGCTCGGAGTCTGGAAACACCATATATTTT
.	.	TRBJ1-2	TRBV14	CASSQDTRAIYGYTF	TGTGCCAGCAGCCAAGATACCAGGGCTATCTATGGCTACACCTTC
.	TRBD1	TRBJ1-2	TRBV5-1	CASSSLGQDGYTF	TGCGCCAGCAGCTCCCTCGGACAGGATGGCTACACCTTC
.	TRBD2	TRBJ2-1	TRBV27	CASKGLAPSKQFF	TGTGCCAGCAAGGGACTAGCGCCGTCTAAGCAGTTCTTC
.	TRBD1	TRBJ2-3	TRBV11-3	CASSKGTGGTDTQYF	TGTGCCAGCAGCAAAGGGACAGGGGGCACAGATACGCAGTATTTT
.	TRBD2	TRBJ2-2	TRBV9	CASSPRLAGGFTGELFF	TGTGCCAGCAGCCCTCGACTAGCGGGGGGGTTTACCGGGGAGCTGTTTTTT
few	.	TRBJ2-1	TRBV5-1	CASSQTRGVNEQFF	TGCGCCAGCAGCCAGACTAGGGGGGTGAATGAGCAGTTCTTC
.	TRBD2	TRBJ2-3	TRBV7-2	CASSLDGTSGRTQYF	TGTGCCAGCAGCTTAGATGGGACTAGCGGGCGTACGCAGTATTTT
.	.	TRBJ1-2	TRBV5-1	CASSLGGGYTF	TGCGCCAGCAGCTTGGGCGGGGGCTACACCTTC
few	.	TRBJ2-3	TRBV9	CASSPFVGGGITDTQYF	TGTGCCAGCAGCCCCTTTGTTGGGGGCGGGATCACAGATACGCAGTATTTT
.	.	TRBJ2-6	TRBV6-5	CASSSHGSGANVLTF	TGTGCCAGCAGTTCCCACGGCTCTGGGGCCAACGTCCTGACTTTC
.	.	TRBJ1-1	TRBV19	CASSMRRPKAFF	TGTGCCAGTAGTATGAGGCGGCCGAAAGCTTTCTTT
.	TRBD1	TRBJ2-2	TRBV5-1	CASSSGTGSTGELFF	TGCGCCAGCAGCTCAGGGACAGGAAGCACCGGGGAGCTGTTTTTT
few	TRBD2	TRBJ2-6	TRBV3-1/TRBV3-2	CASSQGSGRASGANVLTF	TGTGCCAGCAGCCAGGGGAGCGGGAGGGCCTCTGGGGCCAACGTCCTGACTTTC
once	.	TRBJ1-6	TRBV19	CASSEERGSPLHF	TGTGCCAGTAGCGAGGAGAGAGGTTCACCCCTCCACTTT
large	.	TRBJ1-1	TRBV28	CASKQHGTEAFF	TGTGCCAGCAAACAGCACGGGACTGAAGCTTTCTTT
.	.	TRBJ2-7	TRBV27	CASSLSKSGGPNEQYF	TGTGCCAGCAGTTTATCTAAGTCCGGAGGGCCAAACGAGCAGTACTTC
.	TRBD1	TRBJ1-5	TRBV6-5	CASKDRANQPQHF	TGTGCCAGCAAGGACAGGGCTAATCAGCCCCAGCATTTT
few	.	TRBJ2-3	TRBV12-3/TRBV12-4	CASSLVPADTQYF	TGTGCCAGCAGTCTAGTCCCAGCAGATACGCAGTATTTT
once	.	TRBJ1-6	TRBV7-2	CASSSGAGVGSPLHF	TGTGCCAGCAGCTCCGGGGCGGGCGTTGGGTCACCCCTCCACTTT
few	.	TRBJ2-6	TRBV7-8	CASSRTGSLVSGANVLTF	TGTGCCAGCAGCCGGACCGGGTCCCTCGTGTCTGGGGCCAACGTCCTGACTTTC
few	.	TRBJ1-5	TRBV28	CASSLPGGHQPQHF	TGTGCCAGCAGTTTACCCGGGGGTCATCAGCCCCAGCATTTT
few	.	TRBJ2-1	TRBV2	CASSEQGFGEQFF	TGTGCCAGCAGTGAACAGGGATTCGGTGAGCAGTTCTTC
.	.	TRBJ1-4	TRBV5-6	CASSMTGQGEKLFF	TGTGCCAGCAGCATGACAGGTCAGGGAGAAAAACTGTTTTTT
once	.	TRBJ2-7	TRBV2	CASSVSWSYEQYF	TGTGCCAGCAGTGTGTCGTGGAGCTACGAGCAGTACTTC
.	.	TRBJ2-5	TRBV7-8	CASSLTGIRSETQYF	TGTGCCAGCAGCCTCACAGGGATTAGGTCGGAGACCCAGTACTTC
.	.	TRBJ2-1	TRBV5-5	CASSLTLGGVRGVDEQFF	TGTGCCAGCAGCTTGACTCTTGGAGGCGTCAGGGGGGTCGATGAGCAGTTCTTC
.	.	TRBJ2-7	TRBV5-5	CASSLWSDTDEQYF	TGTGCCAGCAGCTTGTGGTCAGATACGGACGAGCAGTACTTC
.	.	TRBJ1-5	TRBV19	CASSITSDQPQHF	TGTGCCAGTAGTATAACTTCCGATCAGCCCCAGCATTTT
.	.	TRBJ1-1	TRBV5-6	CASSFFGTEAFF	TGTGCCAGCAGCTTTTTCGGCACTGAAGCTTTCTTT
.	TRBD2	TRBJ2-1	TRBV27	CASSSGGARGGNEQFF	TGTGCCAGCAGTTCCGGGGGGGCCCGAGGGGGCAATGAGCAGTTCTTC
.	.	TRBJ1-5	TRBV28	CASSLRTGTQPQHF	TGTGCCAGCAGTCTTAGGACGGGTACACAGCCCCAGCATTTT
.	.	TRBJ2-7	TRBV5-6	CASSLRLAGGEQYF	TGTGCCAGCAGCTTGAGGCTAGCCGGGGGCGAGCAGTACTTC
.	TRBD2	TRBJ2-1	TRBV3-1/TRBV3-2	CASSQDRSPGRIGGEQFF	TGTGCCAGCAGCCAAGATCGTTCTCCCGGGAGGATCGGGGGTGAGCAGTTCTTC
once	.	TRBJ1-5	TRBV28	CASSLSPILTGRNQPQHF	TGTGCCAGCAGTTTATCACCAATTTTGACAGGCCGCAATCAGCCCCAGCATTTT
once	TRBD2	TRBJ2-3	TRBV6-5	CASSSRLAGGFDTQYF	TGTGCCAGCAGTTCCAGACTAGCGGGGGGGTTTGATACGCAGTATTTT
.	.	TRBJ1-1	TRBV28	CASRTHSLNTEAFF	TGTGCCAGCAGGACTCACAGCTTGAACACTGAAGCTTTCTTT